This T cell receptor (beta chain) appears in the sequencing data of a study of T cells in Graves' hyperthyroidism and ophthalmopathy. RNA transcripts gave rise to amplified TCR beta CDR3 regions. Researchers ran a first-round RT-PCR on the TCR CDR3 using the HTBI primer set. Each CDR3 protein gets one entry after TCRdb re-called the multiplex PCR reads with MiXCR. The repertoire holds 500,000 to 650,000 distinct CDR3 sequences, with 13% to 15% as singletons. In this sample, this clonotype turned up many times. This TCR derives from a woman aged 40 to 50 with Graves' hyperthyroidism. Sequenced sample: blood.

The CDR3 loop reads CASGSQGFGGYTF. The CDR3 DNA reads TGTGCTAGTGGTTCCCAGGGTTTTGGAGGCTACACCTTC. The chain has TRBV12-5 and TRBJ1-2, with D perhaps TRBD1 (5 bases). Germline values: CDR1 LGHNT, CDR2 FRNRAP. This CDR3 is 13 amino acids long. The V end was cut by 4 bases, the J end by 8 bases, with 14 bases between.